This is a list of T cell receptor beta chains from one sample in a study of cytomegalovirus exposure and HLA in healthy donors. Profiled with immunoSEQ multiplex PCR; TCRdb holds only in-frame clones, not every one. The sample consists of about 170,000 clones, approximately 86% of them appearing once. The sample comprised PBMCs. Receptors were obtained from a man aged 18 to 30 in good health and CMV-seropositive. CDR3s include the opening cysteine and the closing phenylalanine or tryptophan. The order of the fields is J gene, D gene, clone size, V gene, CDR3 DNA, CDR3 protein. A D gene is named only where the DNA matches it firmly. Size is omitted from some rows. Given values are once, few, many or a class for expanded clones.

TRBJ1-5,NA,NA,TRBV28,TGTGCCAGCAGAACTATCAATCAGCCCCAGCATTTT,CASRTINQPQHF
TRBJ2-1,NA,NA,TRBV28,TGTGCCAGCAGCATGTTTGGGACACATGGGAATGAGCAGTTCTTC,CASSMFGTHGNEQFF
TRBJ2-7,NA,once,TRBV7-2,TGTGCCAGCAGCTTGACCGGGACTCCATACTACGAGCAGTACTTC,CASSLTGTPYYEQYF
TRBJ1-1,NA,NA,TRBV5-1,TGCGCCAGCACCTCGAGGAACGCGAACACTGAAGCTTTCTTT,CASTSRNANTEAFF
TRBJ1-3,NA,NA,TRBV5-1,TGCGCCAGCAGTGAAGGGGCAACTGAAAACACCATATATTTT,CASSEGATENTIYF
TRBJ2-1,NA,NA,TRBV27,TGTGCCAGCGCCGAGGGGGGGGCCTACAATGAGCAGTTCTTC,CASAEGGAYNEQFF
TRBJ2-7,NA,NA,TRBV7-2,TGTGCCAGCAGCTTACAGGGACTTACCTACGAGCAGTACTTC,CASSLQGLTYEQYF
TRBJ2-1,TRBD2,NA,TRBV28,TGTGCCAGCAGTAAGGGACTAGCGGGAGGGGACCCCTACAATGAGCAGTTCTTC,CASSKGLAGGDPYNEQFF
TRBJ2-2,TRBD1,NA,TRBV19,TGTGCCAGTAGTATCACAGGGGGCCGAGGGGAGCTGTTTTTT,CASSITGGRGELFF
TRBJ1-2,NA,NA,TRBV28,TGTGCCAGCAGGCGTACAACAGATCTCTATGGCTACACCTTC,CASRRTTDLYGYTF
TRBJ2-5,NA,NA,TRBV28,TGTGCCAGCAGTTCCCTTTATTCCCAGTACTTC,CASSSLYSQYF
TRBJ1-1,TRBD1,NA,TRBV5-4,TGTGCCAGCAGCCTGACAGGGACGAACACTGAAGCTTTCTTT,CASSLTGTNTEAFF
TRBJ2-7,TRBD1,NA,TRBV4-3,TGCGCCAGCAGCCAAACTAGGGCGGGACAGGGAAATTCCAGGGAGTACTTC,CASSQTRAGQGNSREYF
TRBJ1-5,NA,NA,TRBV6-5,TGTGCCAGCAGTCACGGGGGGGCCGTGGGGCAGCCCCAGCATTTT,CASSHGGAVGQPQHF
TRBJ2-7,NA,NA,TRBV6-5,TGTGCCAGCAGGCCTCAGTGGGGGCCCTACGAGCAGTACTTC,CASRPQWGPYEQYF
TRBJ2-1,NA,NA,TRBV9,TGTGCCAGCAGCCCCCGAAGGAGCAATGAGCAGTTCTTC,CASSPRRSNEQFF
TRBJ1-4,TRBD1,NA,TRBV5-1,TGCGCCAGCAGCTTGGGATTCCCCGGGACAGGGGATAATGAAAAACTGTTTTTT,CASSLGFPGTGDNEKLFF
TRBJ2-3,TRBD2,many,TRBV7-9,TGTGCCAGCAGTATTCGTAGCGGGCAAGTGGATACGCAGTATTTT,CASSIRSGQVDTQYF
TRBJ2-7,NA,NA,TRBV10-3,TGTGCCATCAGTCCCCGTTGGGCTAGCAGAGTCTACGAGCAGTACTTC,CAISPRWASRVYEQYF
TRBJ1-2,TRBD1,once,TRBV7-2,TGTGCCAGCAGCCCAGGACAGGGCCCCTATGGCTACACCTTC,CASSPGQGPYGYTF
TRBJ2-7,NA,NA,TRBV7-6,TGTGCCAGCAGCTCGGATGGGCCGGGAGTCGTACACGAGCAGTACTTC,CASSSDGPGVVHEQYF
TRBJ2-2,TRBD2,once,TRBV7-3,TGTGCCAGCAGCCCGGGACTAGCGGGAGGGCCCACCGGGGAGCTGTTTTTT,CASSPGLAGGPTGELFF
TRBJ2-2,NA,NA,TRBV7-3,TGTGCCAGCAGCCAGACAGCGAACACCGGGGAGCTGTTTTTT,CASSQTANTGELFF
TRBJ2-4,TRBD1,NA,TRBV15,TGTGCCACCGCTGGGACAGAAAACATTCAGTACTTC,CATAGTENIQYF
TRBJ1-2,TRBD1,NA,TRBV6-6,TGTGCCAGCAGCAGCCGGGACAGGGGGCGGAACTATGGCTACACCTTC,CASSSRDRGRNYGYTF
TRBJ2-1,NA,NA,TRBV7-7,TGTGCTAGCAGCTTAGCGAGGGCAGAAACGAAGTTCTTC,CASSLARAETKFF
TRBJ2-7,NA,NA,TRBV7-8,TGTGCCAGCAGCCCCCTTGGGGGCGGGAGCTACGAGCAGTACTTC,CASSPLGGGSYEQYF
TRBJ1-2,NA,NA,TRBV6-5,TGTGCCAGCAGCCCCGGACAGACCTATGGCTACACCTTC,CASSPGQTYGYTF
TRBJ1-5,NA,NA,TRBV7-9,TGTGCCAGCAGCTTACCCGGGAATCAGCCCCAGCATTTT,CASSLPGNQPQHF
TRBJ2-5,TRBD1,NA,TRBV11-1,TGTGCCAGCAGCTTACCTCGGGACAGCCCTTGGGAGACCCAGTACTTC,CASSLPRDSPWETQYF
TRBJ2-3,TRBD2,NA,TRBV9,TGTGCCAGCAGCGTCGGTTCTAGCGGAACCCCAGATACGCAGTATTTT,CASSVGSSGTPDTQYF
TRBJ1-2,NA,few,TRBV4-1,TGCGCCAGCAGCCAAGAGGGGCGGAACTATGGCTACACCTTC,CASSQEGRNYGYTF
TRBJ2-1,NA,NA,TRBV12-5,TGTGCTAGTGGAGGATACCGGGACAAAGCCTACAATGAGCAGTTCTTC,CASGGYRDKAYNEQFF
TRBJ2-3,TRBD2,NA,TRBV11-2,TGTGCCAGCAGCAAATGGGAGGGGAGGACAGATACGCAGTATTTT,CASSKWEGRTDTQYF
TRBJ2-1,TRBD2,NA,TRBV11-2,TGTGCCAGCAGCTTAGGACCGGCAATCGGACTAGCGGGGGGGAATGAGCAGTTCTTC,CASSLGPAIGLAGGNEQFF
TRBJ2-6,NA,NA,TRBV6-5,TGTGCCAGCAGTCTTCAGGGAACGACCAACGTCCTGACTTTC,CASSLQGTTNVLTF
TRBJ2-5,NA,NA,TRBV19,TGTGCCAGTAGAGAAAGGGGTTGGAGAGAGACCCAGTACTTC,CASRERGWRETQYF
TRBJ2-5,TRBD2,NA,TRBV9,TGTGCCAGCAGCGGGGGGACTAGCGGGACTAGGGAGACCCAGTACTTC,CASSGGTSGTRETQYF
TRBJ1-1,NA,once,TRBV2,TGTGCCAGCAGGGGTACTGGAGGTGGTGAAGCTTTCTTT,CASRGTGGGEAFF
TRBJ2-7,TRBD2,many,TRBV29-1,TGCAGCGCTCGAGGGACTAGCGGTTCCTACGAGCAGTACTTC,CSARGTSGSYEQYF
TRBJ2-1,TRBD2,few,TRBV5-6,TGTGCCAGCAGCCAGAGACTAGCGGGAGTGGGCAATGAGCAGTTCTTC,CASSQRLAGVGNEQFF
TRBJ2-6,NA,NA,TRBV4-3,TGCGCCAGCAGTCAAGGGACCGAGGGAGTCTCTGGGGCCAACGTCCTGACTTTC,CASSQGTEGVSGANVLTF
TRBJ2-5,NA,NA,TRBV7-2,TGTGCCAGCACCTTTTCGAGAGCCCCAATTGAGACCCAGTACTTC,CASTFSRAPIETQYF
TRBJ1-5,TRBD1,NA,TRBV5-1,TGCGCCAGCAGCCAAGGGACAGGAGGTCAGCCCCAGCATTTT,CASSQGTGGQPQHF
TRBJ2-1,TRBD1,NA,TRBV7-3,TGTGCCAGCAGCCCGGACAGGGGGCCTTACAATGAGCAGTTCTTC,CASSPDRGPYNEQFF
TRBJ1-5,NA,NA,TRBV6-5,TGTGCCAGCAGCCCTGACAGTAGCAATCAGCCCCAGCATTTT,CASSPDSSNQPQHF
TRBJ2-7,TRBD1,NA,TRBV6-9,TGTGCCAGCACCAGCCCCGTTACAGGGGGGCAGTACTTC,CASTSPVTGGQYF
TRBJ1-1,NA,NA,TRBV29-1,TGCAGCGTGACAGGATCGAACACTGAAGCTTTCTTT,CSVTGSNTEAFF
TRBJ2-7,NA,NA,TRBV27,TGTGCCAGCAGGTCAGTCTACGAGCAGTACTTC,CASRSVYEQYF
TRBJ1-2,TRBD1,NA,TRBV28,TGTGCCAGCAGTTCGACAGGGGGCTACACCTTC,CASSSTGGYTF
TRBJ1-2,NA,NA,TRBV4-3,TGCGCCAGCAGCCATTCCCGGGGGAGGGGAGACTATGGCTACACCTTC,CASSHSRGRGDYGYTF
TRBJ1-5,TRBD1,NA,TRBV28,TGTGCCACCCGGTACCGGGACAGGGTGTATCAGCCCCAGCATTTT,CATRYRDRVYQPQHF
TRBJ1-1,NA,NA,TRBV7-3,TGTGCCAGCGGCGTGGGGGGAAACACTGAAGCTTTCTTT,CASGVGGNTEAFF
TRBJ2-2,TRBD1,once,TRBV9,TGTGCCAGCAGTAAAAATCCGGGACAGGGAATTAACACCGGGGAGCTGTTTTTT,CASSKNPGQGINTGELFF
TRBJ1-2,NA,NA,TRBV6-1,TGTGCCAGCAGTGAAGTACTGTACCGCGCTAGAGATAATGGCTACACCTTC,CASSEVLYRARDNGYTF
TRBJ1-1,NA,NA,TRBV6-5,TGTGCCAGCAGTTACAATCCAACTTTGAACACTGAAGCTTTCTTT,CASSYNPTLNTEAFF
TRBJ1-5,TRBD1,NA,TRBV2,TGTGCCAGCACCATGACAGGGCTTGAAGAGCCCCAGCATTTT,CASTMTGLEEPQHF
TRBJ2-1,TRBD2,NA,TRBV6-5,TGTGCCAGCAATACGCCGGGACTAGTTGGAAATGAGCAGTTCTTC,CASNTPGLVGNEQFF
TRBJ1-1,NA,NA,TRBV18,TGTGCCAGCTCACGGACGGAGGTGACTGAAGCTTTCTTT,CASSRTEVTEAFF